The rows below give T cell receptor beta chains drawn from one sample of a study of T-cell memory formation after mild COVID-19. A single record per CDR3 protein comes from TCRdb applying MiXCR to the 5' RACE reads. The table lists approximately 250,000 distinct CDR3 sequences, over 15% of them singletons, with 20% to 25% in the top ten. The sample taken for sequencing was PBMCs or a T cell subset sorted from them (not recorded which). The receptors were sampled from a man aged 18-30 years who had mild COVID-19 (a few samples of this study predate the infection). Cell type and time point are not known. Each CDR3 is given with its conserved first and last residue. A row's size may be missing; if present it is once, few, many or a size class.

TRBV4-3	.	TRBJ2-7	CASSHKHREAYEQYF
TRBV7-2	many	TRBJ2-1	CASSTDWHPYNEQFF
TRBV6-1	many	TRBJ1-1	CASSAQGGNTEAFF
TRBV11-2	few	TRBJ2-3	CASSLDPHGLAGGDSTDTQYF
TRBV30	.	TRBJ2-1	CAAGSDEQFF
TRBV2	.	TRBJ2-1	CASSAGTIDGTRDNEQFF
TRBV20-1	few	TRBJ1-2	CSASLGGRDYGYTF
TRBV9	.	TRBJ2-2	CASSVSGRVNTGELFF
TRBV27	.	TRBJ1-6	CASQQLAYNSPLHF
TRBV6-5	few	TRBJ2-5	CASSYSLTSGDQETQYF
TRBV14	few	TRBJ1-1	CASSSQGAQSTEAFF
TRBV7-9	few	TRBJ1-1	CASSLYKGEAFF
TRBV21-1	.	TRBJ2-1	CASSKGRSYNEQFF
TRBV6-6	.	TRBJ1-1	CASTTSDGATEAFF
TRBV7-3	.	TRBJ1-1	CASSLDGGNEAFF
TRBV7-2	few	TRBJ2-5	CASSDLNGGEETQYF